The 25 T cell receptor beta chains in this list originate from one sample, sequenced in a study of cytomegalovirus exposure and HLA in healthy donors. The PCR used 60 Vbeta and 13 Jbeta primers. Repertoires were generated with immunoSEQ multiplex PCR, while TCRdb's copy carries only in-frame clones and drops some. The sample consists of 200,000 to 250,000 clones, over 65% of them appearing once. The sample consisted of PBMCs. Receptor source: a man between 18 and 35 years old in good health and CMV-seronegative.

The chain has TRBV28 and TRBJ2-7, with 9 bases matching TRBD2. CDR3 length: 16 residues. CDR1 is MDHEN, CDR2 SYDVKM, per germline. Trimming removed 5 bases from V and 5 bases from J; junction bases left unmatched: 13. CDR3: CASSLPGSGRDHEQYF. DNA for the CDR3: TGTGCCAGCAGTCTGCCCGGTAGCGGGAGAGACCACGAGCAGTACTTC.

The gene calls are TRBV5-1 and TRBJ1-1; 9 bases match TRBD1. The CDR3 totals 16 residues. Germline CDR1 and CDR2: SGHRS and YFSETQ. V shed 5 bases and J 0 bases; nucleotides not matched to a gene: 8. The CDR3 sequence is CASRGGTGNLNTEAFF. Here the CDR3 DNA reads TGCGCCAGCAGGGGCGGGACAGGGAACTTGAACACTGAAGCTTTCTTT.

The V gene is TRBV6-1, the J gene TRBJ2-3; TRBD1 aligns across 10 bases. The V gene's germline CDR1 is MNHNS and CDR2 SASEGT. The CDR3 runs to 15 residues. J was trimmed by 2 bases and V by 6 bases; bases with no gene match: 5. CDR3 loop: CASRHGTGVTDTQYF. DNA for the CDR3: TGTGCCAGCAGGCACGGGACAGGGGTCACAGATACGCAGTATTTT.

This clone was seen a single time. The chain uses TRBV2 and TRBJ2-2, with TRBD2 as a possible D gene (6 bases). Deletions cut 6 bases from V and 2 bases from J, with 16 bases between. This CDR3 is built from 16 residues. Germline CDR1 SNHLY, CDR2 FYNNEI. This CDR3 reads CASRGGEGLNTGELFF. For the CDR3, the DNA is TGTGCCAGCAGGGGGGGAGAGGGCCTAAACACCGGGGAGCTGTTTTTT.

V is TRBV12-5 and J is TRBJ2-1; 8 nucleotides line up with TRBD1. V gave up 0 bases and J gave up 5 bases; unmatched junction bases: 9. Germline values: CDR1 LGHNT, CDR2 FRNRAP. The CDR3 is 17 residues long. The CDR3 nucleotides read TGTGCTAGTGGTTTGGTACAGGGGGGCCGTGGGAACAATGAGCAGTTCTTC. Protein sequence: CASGLVQGGRGNNEQFF.

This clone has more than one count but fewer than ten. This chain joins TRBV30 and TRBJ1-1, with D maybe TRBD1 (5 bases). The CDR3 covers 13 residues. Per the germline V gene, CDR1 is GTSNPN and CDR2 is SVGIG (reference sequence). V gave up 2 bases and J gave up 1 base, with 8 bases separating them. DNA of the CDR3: TGTGCCTGGAGTCCGGGGGGGAACACTGAAGCTTTCTTT. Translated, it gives CAWSPGGNTEAFF.

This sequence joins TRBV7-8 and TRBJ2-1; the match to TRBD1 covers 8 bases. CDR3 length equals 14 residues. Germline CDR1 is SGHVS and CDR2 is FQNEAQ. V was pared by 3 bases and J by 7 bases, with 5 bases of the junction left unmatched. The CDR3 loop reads CASSFGTGKNEQFF. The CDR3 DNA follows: TGTGCCAGCAGCTTCGGGACAGGAAAGAATGAGCAGTTCTTC.

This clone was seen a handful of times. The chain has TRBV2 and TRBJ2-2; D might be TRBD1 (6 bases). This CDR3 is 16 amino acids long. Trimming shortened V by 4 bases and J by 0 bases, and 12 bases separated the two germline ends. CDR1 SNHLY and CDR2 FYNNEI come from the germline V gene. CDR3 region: CASSAVTGTNTGELFF. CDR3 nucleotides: TGTGCCAGCAGTGCGGTCACAGGGACGAACACCGGGGAGCTGTTTTTT.

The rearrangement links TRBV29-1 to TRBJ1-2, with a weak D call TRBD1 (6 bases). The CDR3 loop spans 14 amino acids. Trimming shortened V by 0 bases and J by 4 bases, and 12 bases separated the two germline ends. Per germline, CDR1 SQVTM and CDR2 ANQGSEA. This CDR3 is CSVEEGAGFYGYTF. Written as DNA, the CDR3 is TGCAGCGTTGAAGAGGGGGCAGGGTTCTATGGCTACACCTTC.

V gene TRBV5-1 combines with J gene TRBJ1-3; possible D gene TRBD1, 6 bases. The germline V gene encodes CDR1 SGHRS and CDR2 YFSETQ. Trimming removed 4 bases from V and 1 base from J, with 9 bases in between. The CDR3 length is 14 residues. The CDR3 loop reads CASSKGTSGNTIYF. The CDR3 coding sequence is TGCGCCAGCAGCAAAGGGACATCTGGAAACACCATATATTTT. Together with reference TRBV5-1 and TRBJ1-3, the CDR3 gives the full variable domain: KAGVTQTPRYLIKTRGQQVTLSCSPISGHRSVSWYQQTPGQGLQFLFEYFSETQRNKGNFPGRFSGRQFSNSRSEMNVSTLELGDSALYLCASSKGTSGNTIYFGEGSWLTVV.

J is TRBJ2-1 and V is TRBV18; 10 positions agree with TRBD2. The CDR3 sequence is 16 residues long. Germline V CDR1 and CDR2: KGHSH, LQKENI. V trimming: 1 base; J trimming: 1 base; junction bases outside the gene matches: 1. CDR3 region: CASSPRSGRSYNEQFF. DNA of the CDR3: TGTGCCAGCTCACCACGTAGCGGGAGGTCCTACAATGAGCAGTTCTTC.

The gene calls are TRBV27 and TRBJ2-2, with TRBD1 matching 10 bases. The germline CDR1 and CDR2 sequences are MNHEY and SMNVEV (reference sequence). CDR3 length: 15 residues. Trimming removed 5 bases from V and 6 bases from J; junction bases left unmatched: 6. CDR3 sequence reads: CASSPGTGVAGELFF. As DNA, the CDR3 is TGTGCCAGCAGTCCCGGGACAGGGGTGGCCGGGGAGCTGTTTTTT.

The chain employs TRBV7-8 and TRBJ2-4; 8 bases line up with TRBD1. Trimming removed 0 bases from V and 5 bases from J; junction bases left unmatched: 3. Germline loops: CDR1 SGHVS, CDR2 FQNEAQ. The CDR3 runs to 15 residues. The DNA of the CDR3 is TGTGCCAGCAGCTTAGCGATACAGGGGGAAAACATTCAGTACTTC. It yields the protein CASSLAIQGENIQYF.

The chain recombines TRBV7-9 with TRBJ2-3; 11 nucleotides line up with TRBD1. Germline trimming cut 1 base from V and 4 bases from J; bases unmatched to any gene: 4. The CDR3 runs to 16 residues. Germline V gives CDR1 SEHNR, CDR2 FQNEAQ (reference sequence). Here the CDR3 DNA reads TGTGCCAGCAGCTTAGGGACAGGGGGCTCCGCAGATACGCAGTATTTT. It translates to CASSLGTGGSADTQYF. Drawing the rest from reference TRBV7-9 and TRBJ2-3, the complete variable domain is DTGVSQNPRHKITKRGQNVTFRCDPISEHNRLYWYRQTLGQGPEFLTYFQNEAQLEKSRLLSDRFSAERPKGSFSTLEIQRTEQGDSAMYLCASSLGTGGSADTQYFGPGTRLTVL.

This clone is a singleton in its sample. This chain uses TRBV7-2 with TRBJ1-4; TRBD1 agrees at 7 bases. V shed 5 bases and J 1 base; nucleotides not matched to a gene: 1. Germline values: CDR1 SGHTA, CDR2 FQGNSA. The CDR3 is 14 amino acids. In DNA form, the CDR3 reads TGTGCCAGCAGCACAGGGGTAACTAATGAAAAACTGTTTTTT. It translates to CASSTGVTNEKLFF.

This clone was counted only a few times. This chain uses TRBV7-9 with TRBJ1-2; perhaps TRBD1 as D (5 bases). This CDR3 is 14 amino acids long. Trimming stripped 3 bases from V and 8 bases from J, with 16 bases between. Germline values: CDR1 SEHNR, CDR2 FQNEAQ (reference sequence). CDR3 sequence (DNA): TGTGCCAGCAGCTTGGGACTCCGGGACGGCGGCTACACCTTC. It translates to CASSLGLRDGGYTF. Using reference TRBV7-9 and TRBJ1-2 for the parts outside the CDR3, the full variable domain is DTGVSQNPRHKITKRGQNVTFRCDPISEHNRLYWYRQTLGQGPEFLTYFQNEAQLEKSRLLSDRFSAERPKGSFSTLEIQRTEQGDSAMYLCASSLGLRDGGYTFGSGTRLTVV.

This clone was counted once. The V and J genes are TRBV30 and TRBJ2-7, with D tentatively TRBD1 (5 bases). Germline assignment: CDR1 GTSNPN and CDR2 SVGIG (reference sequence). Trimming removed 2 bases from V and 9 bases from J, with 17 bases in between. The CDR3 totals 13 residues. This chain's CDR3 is CAWSPQGDLWQYF. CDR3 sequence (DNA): TGTGCCTGGAGTCCCCAGGGTGATCTATGGCAGTACTTC.

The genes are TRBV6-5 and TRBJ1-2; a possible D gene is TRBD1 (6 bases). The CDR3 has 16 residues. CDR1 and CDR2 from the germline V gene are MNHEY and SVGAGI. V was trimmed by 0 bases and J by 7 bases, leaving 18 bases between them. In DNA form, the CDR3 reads TGTGCCAGCAGTTACTCGAAATTGCGGGGGCTTTCTGGCTACACCTTC. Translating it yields CASSYSKLRGLSGYTF.

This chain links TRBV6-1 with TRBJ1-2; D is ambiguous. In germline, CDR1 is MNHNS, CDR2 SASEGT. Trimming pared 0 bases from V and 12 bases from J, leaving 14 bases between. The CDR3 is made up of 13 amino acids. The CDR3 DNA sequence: TGTGCCAGCAGTGAAGCGAGGAGAGCCGGCGACACCTTC. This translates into CASSEARRAGDTF.

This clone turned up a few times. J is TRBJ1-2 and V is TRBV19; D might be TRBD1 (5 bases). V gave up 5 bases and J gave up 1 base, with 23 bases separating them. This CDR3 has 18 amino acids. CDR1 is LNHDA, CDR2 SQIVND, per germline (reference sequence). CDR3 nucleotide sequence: TGTGCCAGTAGTCCCCGGTTGACAGACGCTTCCCTTAACTATGGCTACACCTTC. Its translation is CASSPRLTDASLNYGYTF.

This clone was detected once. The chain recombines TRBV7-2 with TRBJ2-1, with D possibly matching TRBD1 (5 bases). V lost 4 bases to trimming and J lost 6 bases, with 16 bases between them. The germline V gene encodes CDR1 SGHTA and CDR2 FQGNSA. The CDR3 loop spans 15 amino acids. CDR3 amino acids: CASSSPRTTANEQFF. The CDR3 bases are TGTGCCAGCAGCTCTCCGAGGACAACGGCCAATGAGCAGTTCTTC.

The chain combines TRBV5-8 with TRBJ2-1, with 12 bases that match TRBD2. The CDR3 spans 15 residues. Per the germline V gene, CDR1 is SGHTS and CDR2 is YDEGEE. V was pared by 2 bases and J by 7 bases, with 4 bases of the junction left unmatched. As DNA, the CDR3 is TGTGCCAGCAGCTTCGGAACTAGCGGGAGGAATGAGCAGTTCTTC. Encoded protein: CASSFGTSGRNEQFF.

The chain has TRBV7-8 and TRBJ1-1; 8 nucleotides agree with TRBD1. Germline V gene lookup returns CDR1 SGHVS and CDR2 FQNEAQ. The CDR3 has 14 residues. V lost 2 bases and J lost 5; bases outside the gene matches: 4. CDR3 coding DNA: TGTGCCAGCAGCTTAAAACGGACAGGGACTGAAGCTTTCTTT. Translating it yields CASSLKRTGTEAFF.

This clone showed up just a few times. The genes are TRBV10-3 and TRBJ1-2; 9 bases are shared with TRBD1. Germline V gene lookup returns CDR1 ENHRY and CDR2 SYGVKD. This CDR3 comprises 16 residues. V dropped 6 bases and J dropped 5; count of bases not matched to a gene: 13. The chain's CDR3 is CAISPGQGPKKYGYTF. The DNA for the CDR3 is TGTGCCATCAGCCCGGGACAGGGACCTAAGAAATATGGCTACACCTTC.

In nucleotides, the CDR3 is TGCGCCAGCAGTGAGTCAGGGGGAAGAAGTGAGCAGTTCTTC. Protein sequence: CASSESGGRSEQFF. The chain employs TRBV10-1 and TRBJ2-1; tentative D call: TRBD1 (6 bases). Germline lookup yields CDR1 WNHNN and CDR2 SYGVQD (reference sequence). CDR3 size: 14 residues. Trimming cost V 0 bases and J 9 bases, with 12 bases left between them.